The clone carrying this T cell receptor beta chain occurred a few times. As yet, its antigen is unknown. Preparing the TCRbeta library involved the use of unique molecular identifiers. TCRdb processed the PCR reads anew with MiXCR; each CDR3 protein has one entry. This table holds about 470,000 distinct CDR3 sequences, roughly two fifths found once. Germline CDR1 and CDR2: SGHRS and YFSETQ. The length of the CDR3 is 14 residues. Trimming removed 4 bases from V and 5 bases from J, with 15 bases in between. The sample comes from a study of T-cell reconstitution after alpha-beta-depleted transplantation in children. General study findings and limits: Alpha-beta T cells about two months after transplant reportedly derived from several hundred expanded graft clones.

The source of this sequence is a girl aged 2-10 years with aplastic anemia, due to receive a stem cell transplant. The chain couples TRBV5-1 to TRBJ2-5, with D perhaps being TRBD1 or TRBD2 (7 bases each). The specimen was PBMCs, collected before TCRalphabeta/CD19-depleted stem cell transplant. CDR3 loop: CASSPPGGGETQYF. In nucleotides, the CDR3 is TGCGCCAGCAGCCCACCAGGGGGGGGGGAGACCCAGTACTTC.